These 20 T cell receptor beta chains originate from one sample sequenced in a study of shared clonotypes between healthy human individuals. CD45RO-negative CD8 cells positively selected for CCR7 made up the naive population, which excluded terminally differentiated effector memory CD45RA+ cells. Profiled with immunoSEQ multiplex PCR; TCRdb holds only in-frame clones, not every one. The profile covers approximately 600,000 clones, with approximately 95% appearing a single time and approximately 0.11% taken by the ten largest. Material: naive CD8+ T cells sorted from blood. These receptors came from a woman in her 30s in good health.

This chain connects TRBV19 to TRBJ1-5; 7 nucleotides line up with TRBD1. Germline-derived CDR1 and CDR2 are LNHDA and SQIVND (reference sequence). V was clipped by 3 bases and J by 9 bases; unmatched bases: 11. This CDR3 has 15 residues. Here the CDR3 DNA reads TGTGCCAGTAGTATTGTGGAACAGGGGCTTTGGCCCCAGCATTTT. It is translated as CASSIVEQGLWPQHF.

The V and J genes are TRBV6-1 and TRBJ2-2; D gene uncertain. This CDR3 spans 16 amino acids. Trimming stripped 1 base from V and 3 bases from J, with 12 bases between. CDR1 is MNHNS, CDR2 SASEGT, per germline. For the CDR3, the DNA is TGTGCCAGCAGTGAAGACTTAGCCCCCTACACCGGGGAGCTGTTTTTT. This sequence encodes CASSEDLAPYTGELFF.

The table lists this clone with a count of one. This chain uses TRBV4-1 with TRBJ2-7; no firm D call. The length of the CDR3 is 15 residues. CDR1 is MGHRA and CDR2 is YSYEKL in the germline V gene. The V end was cut by 1 base, the J end by 0 bases, with 10 bases between. CDR3 in DNA: TGCGCCAGCAGCCAAGGGCAGGCCCTCTCCTACGAGCAGTACTTC. The encoded protein is CASSQGQALSYEQYF.

This chain links TRBV29-1 with TRBJ2-7, with 7 bases identical to TRBD1. The ends lost 6 bases at V and 3 bases at J; junction bases unmatched: 20. CDR1 SQVTM and CDR2 ANQGSEA come from the germline V gene. The CDR3 totals 17 residues. The CDR3 sequence is CSVRGPPGQVGYYEQYF. The CDR3 coding sequence is TGCAGCGTCCGCGGTCCCCCTGGACAGGTGGGGTACTACGAGCAGTACTTC.

The gene calls are TRBV27 and TRBJ1-1; D is possibly TRBD1 (5 bases). This CDR3 has 14 amino acids. Looked up from germline, CDR1 is MNHEY and CDR2 is SMNVEV (reference sequence). Trimming took 3 bases from V and 5 from J, leaving 13 bases between them. CDR3 in DNA: TGTGCCAGCAGTTTCAGGGAAGCCGGTACTGAAGCTTTCTTT. Its translation is CASSFREAGTEAFF.

The rearrangement uses TRBV11-2 and TRBJ2-7, with 7 nucleotides matching TRBD1. CDR3 length: 14 residues. Germline V gives CDR1 SGHAT, CDR2 FQNNGV. V gave up 3 bases and J gave up 5 bases; unmatched junction bases: 7. CDR3 loop: CASSLPGQEDEQYF. The CDR3 bases are TGTGCCAGCAGCTTGCCCGGACAGGAGGACGAGCAGTACTTC.

The V call is TRBV27, the J call TRBJ2-1; TRBD1 might be the D (6 bases). The ends were cut back, 6 bases at V and 6 bases at J, with 12 bases in the middle. This CDR3 spans 13 amino acids. Germline-derived CDR1 and CDR2 are MNHEY and SMNVEV (reference sequence). The DNA for the CDR3 is TGTGCCAGCAGCCCGGGACACCCCAATGAGCAGTTCTTC. This sequence encodes CASSPGHPNEQFF.

This chain connects TRBV4-1 to TRBJ1-5; TRBD1 aligns across 10 bases. CDR1 MGHRA and CDR2 YSYEKL come from the germline V gene. This CDR3 is 16 amino acids long. The V segment lost 1 base and the J segment 2 bases; nucleotides outside the gene matches: 2. The CDR3 spells CASSQAGTGGNQPQHF. The CDR3 DNA is TGCGCCAGCAGCCAAGCGGGGACAGGGGGCAATCAGCCCCAGCATTTT.

Only one count was recorded for this clone. The gene calls are TRBV7-6 and TRBJ2-1; 13 bases align to TRBD2. After removal of 5 bases from V and 6 bases from J, the junction contained 7 bases not matched to a gene. Germline V CDR1 and CDR2: SGHVS, FNYEAQ. The CDR3 has 16 amino acids. The CDR3 DNA is TGTGCCAGCAGCCGAACTAGCGGGAGGGTGGCCAATGAGCAGTTCTTC. Translating gives CASSRTSGRVANEQFF.

The chain links TRBV5-1 to TRBJ2-7; 8 bases match TRBD2. CDR1 and CDR2 (germline): SGHRS, YFSETQ. The CDR3 consists of 16 residues. V lost 0 bases and J lost 2; bases outside the gene matches: 7. In DNA, the CDR3 is TGCGCCAGCAGCTTGGTTACTAGCGGAGCTGCCTACGAGCAGTACTTC. Its translation: CASSLVTSGAAYEQYF.

This clone was counted a single time. The chain carries TRBV28 and TRBJ2-5; D is perhaps TRBD1 (5 bases). Germline lookup yields CDR1 MDHEN and CDR2 SYDVKM. V lost 3 bases and J 3 bases, leaving 20 bases between the germline ends. This CDR3 is 17 amino acids long. The CDR3: CASSFSLQDLEEETQYF. CDR3 nucleotides: TGTGCCAGCAGTTTCTCCTTACAGGACCTAGAGGAAGAGACCCAGTACTTC.

This sequence joins TRBV11-2 and TRBJ2-2; either TRBD1 or TRBD2 may supply D (5 bases each). CDR3 length equals 14 residues. Trimming cost V 2 bases and J 6 bases, with 10 bases left between them. Germline V CDR1 and CDR2: SGHAT, FQNNGV. This CDR3 reads CASSLSGAPGELFF. DNA of the CDR3: TGTGCCAGCAGCTTATCCGGGGCCCCCGGGGAGCTGTTTTTT.

The chain links TRBV18 to TRBJ2-1, with a possible D match to TRBD2 (6 bases). V lost 3 bases to trimming and J lost 1 base, with 10 bases between them. This CDR3 comprises 15 residues. Germline V gene sequence: CDR1 KGHSH, CDR2 LQKENI. The CDR3 DNA sequence: TGTGCCAGCTCACCGGAGGGAGTATCCTACAATGAGCAGTTCTTC. As protein: CASSPEGVSYNEQFF.

The rearrangement uses TRBV28 and TRBJ2-6; D may be TRBD1 (6 bases). This CDR3 is built from 14 residues. The germline V and J ends were trimmed by 10 bases and 2 bases, with 12 bases remaining between them. Germline V gives CDR1 MDHEN, CDR2 SYDVKM. CDR3 residues: CATTRTAGANVLTF. The CDR3 region has the DNA TGTGCCACCACCCGGACAGCTGGGGCCAACGTCCTGACTTTC.

The chain couples TRBV5-4 to TRBJ2-5; 9 bases are a match to TRBD1. Per germline, CDR1 SGHNT and CDR2 YYREEE (reference sequence). V was pared by 6 bases and J by 1 base, with 7 bases of the junction left unmatched. The CDR3 contains 15 residues. The CDR3 protein is CASKGQGLVQETQYF. CDR3 DNA: TGTGCCAGCAAAGGACAGGGGCTCGTCCAAGAGACCCAGTACTTC.

The J gene is TRBJ2-1, the V gene TRBV27, with D tentatively TRBD2 (5 bases). From germline, CDR1 is MNHEY and CDR2 SMNVEV (reference sequence). CDR3 length equals 15 residues. Trimming cost V 2 bases and J 6 bases, with 14 bases left between them. The CDR3, as DNA: TGTGCCAGCAGTTTAAGTATTAGCGCCTTCAATGAGCAGTTCTTC. It codes for CASSLSISAFNEQFF.

A word on this clone: The same CDR3 arises from other DNA sequences in this sample as well. The genes are TRBV28 and TRBJ1-2, with D possibly matching TRBD1 (5 bases). CDR1 and CDR2 from the germline V gene are MDHEN and SYDVKM. CDR3 length: 12 residues. The V end was cut by 7 bases, the J end by 4 bases, with 10 bases between. In DNA, the CDR3 is TGTGCCAGCACGGGGGAGGGCTATGGCTACACCTTC. It is translated as CASTGEGYGYTF.

Comment on this clone: This CDR3 is also generated by other DNA sequences in the sample. The chain uses TRBV15 and TRBJ2-6; D not resolved. The CDR3 has 15 residues. CDR1 LNHNV and CDR2 YYDKDF come from the germline V gene (reference sequence). The germline V and J ends were trimmed by 0 bases and 0 bases, with 3 bases remaining between them. CDR3 region: CATSRDGSGANVLTF. CDR3 DNA sequence: TGTGCCACCAGCAGAGATGGCTCTGGGGCCAACGTCCTGACTTTC.

The chain is built from TRBV9 and TRBJ1-1; D unresolved. Germline CDR1 is SGDLS and CDR2 is YYNGEE. The CDR3 has 14 residues. The V end lost 0 bases, the J end lost 4 bases, and 10 bases lay between the germline ends. CDR3 nucleotide sequence: TGTGCCAGCAGCGTAGGACAAGTGACCACTGAAGCTTTCTTT. Translated: CASSVGQVTTEAFF.

This chain links TRBV28 with TRBJ2-5, with D uncertain. V lost 3 bases, J lost 5 bases, and 4 bases lay in between. Germline loops: CDR1 MDHEN, CDR2 SYDVKM. CDR3 size: 11 residues. In DNA, the CDR3 is TGTGCCAGCAGTTTTTACGAGACCCAGTACTTC. It yields the protein CASSFYETQYF. The full variable domain, in which reference TRBV28 and TRBJ2-5 provide the parts outside the CDR3, is DVKVTQSSRYLVKRTGEKVFLECVQDMDHENMFWYRQDPGLGLRLIYFSYDVKMKEKGDIPEGYSVSREKKERFSLILESASTNQTSMYLCASSFYETQYFGPGTRLLVL.